These T cell receptor beta chains were read from a single sample in a study of T cell repertoires in cytomegalovirus infection. No antigen has been identified for these receptors. MiXCR was run by TCRdb on the reads, yielding one entry per CDR3 protein. Among approximately 260,000 distinct CDR3 sequences, 20% to 25% were seen once, and the ten largest hold roughly 19%. Sequencing used cultured PBMCs, obtained from culture after CMV antigen stimulation. These receptors were obtained from a human donor in good health (CMV status not recorded). Some clones in this sample may be carry-over from other donors' samples. CDR3s include the opening cysteine and the closing phenylalanine or tryptophan. Each record gives: J gene, clone size, CDR3 length, V gene, CDR3 protein. The listing skips clone size in some rows; elsewhere it reads once, few, many or a size class.

>TRBJ1-4|few|11|TRBV6-1
CATWRGEKLFF
>TRBJ2-2|NA|15|TRBV30
CAWSPPGQNTGELFF
>TRBJ2-3|NA|12|TRBV30
CAWSPGTDTQYF
>TRBJ2-7|few|16|TRBV4-3
CASSQDMTSGPYEQYF
>TRBJ2-2|few|14|TRBV28
CASRASGGTGELFF
>TRBJ2-1|NA|15|TRBV20-1
CSARSGNFGYNEQFF
>TRBJ1-5|many|15|TRBV19
CASSVDIGSNQPQHF
>TRBJ2-1|NA|15|TRBV7-9
CASSIATSAVVEQFF
>TRBJ1-5|few|15|TRBV7-2
CASSLADRPNQPQHF
>TRBJ1-1|few|14|TRBV7-9
CASSPGQGVPEAFF
>TRBJ1-1|few|13|TRBV10-3
CAIRRGVNTEAFF
>TRBJ2-1|few|16|TRBV7-8
CASSLFVAGRYNEQFF
>TRBJ1-4|NA|14|TRBV10-1
CASSETGAVGKLFF
>TRBJ2-2|NA|17|TRBV4-1
CASSQIGLAEGTGELFF
>TRBJ2-4|once|14|TRBV11-3
CASSTRASTDIQYF
>TRBJ2-5|NA|13|TRBV28
CASSFWREETQYF
>TRBJ2-7|few|15|TRBV5-5
CASSSRDRVPHEQYF
>TRBJ2-3|few|18|TRBV19
CASSISSTSGQVGDTQYF
>TRBJ1-1|NA|13|TRBV6-1
CASRPAVNTEAFF
>TRBJ2-7|NA|15|TRBV6-8
CASSLRDPGQYEQYF
>TRBJ1-6|NA|16|TRBV11-3
CASSRDRRQDQGALHF
>TRBJ1-2|NA|14|TRBV27
CASSDGQGVGGYTF
>TRBJ2-5|NA|19|TRBV12-3/TRBV12-4
CASSLGTRLTSGNQETQYF
>TRBJ1-3|NA|13|TRBV12-3/TRBV12-4
CASTLGSGNTIYF
>TRBJ2-5|few|12|TRBV12-3/TRBV12-4
CASTKGGETQYF
>TRBJ2-1|many|13|TRBV20-1
CSASGRALNEQFF
>TRBJ1-1|few|15|TRBV12-3/TRBV12-4
CASSLGQGGSTEAFF
>TRBJ2-5|NA|12|TRBV20-1
CSASRLEETQYF
>TRBJ2-2|NA|16|TRBV19
CASSIGSGANTGELFF